These T cell receptor beta chains were read from a single sample in a study of T cell responses to AZD1222 COVID-19 vaccine. Produced via immunoSEQ multiplex PCR; TCRdb's table is partial and in-frame only. Of approximately 140,000 clones in the sample, roughly 94% are singletons; the top ten hold roughly 1.3%. The sample was peripheral blood, taken on day 0 of AZD1222 vaccination. The source of these receptors is an adult in good health. CDR3s include the opening cysteine and the closing phenylalanine or tryptophan. The D gene is left open where the match is weak. Clone size, where shown, is once, few, many, or a class for clones that have expanded.

abundance	len	j_gene	d_gene	v_gene	CDR3nt	CDR3aa
.	13	TRBJ1-1	.	TRBV6-1	TGTGCCAGCAGTGAATGGCAGGAAAACCAAGCTTTCTTT	CASSEWQENQAFF
.	15	TRBJ1-1	TRBD1	TRBV5-1	TGCGCCAGCAGCTTGGCGACAGGGAGGGGCACTGAAGCTTTCTTT	CASSLATGRGTEAFF
.	13	TRBJ2-3	.	TRBV3-1/TRBV3-2	TGTGCCAGCAGCCTTCTCGGGGTAGCCCGCCATTATTTT	CASSLLGVARHYF
once	15	TRBJ1-3	.	TRBV28	TGTGCCAGCAGGGCCGGTGGGGACATCGGAAACACCATATATTTT	CASRAGGDIGNTIYF
.	16	TRBJ1-2	.	TRBV7-2	TGTGCCAGCAGCCCAGGCCACACCTTATTTAACTATGGCTACACCTTC	CASSPGHTLFNYGYTF
.	17	TRBJ2-4	.	TRBV15	TGTGCCACCAGCACAGCATCTAGAACCCCAGGCAAAAACATTCAGTACTTC	CATSTASRTPGKNIQYF
.	13	TRBJ1-2	.	TRBV14	TGTGCCAGCAGCCTCCAGGTTAACTATGGCTACACCTTC	CASSLQVNYGYTF
.	16	TRBJ1-1	TRBD1	TRBV28	TGTGCCAGCATTGGAGCCGACAGGGGGTTTTTTAATGGGTCTTTCTTT	CASIGADRGFFNGSFF
.	13	TRBJ1-1	.	TRBV6-5	TGTGCCAGCAGTTACTCGATGAACACTGAAGCTTTCTTT	CASSYSMNTEAFF
once	12	TRBJ2-2	.	TRBV24-1	TGTGCCACCAGTGGGGACACCGGGGAGCTGTTTTTT	CATSGDTGELFF
.	17	TRBJ2-1	TRBD2	TRBV7-2	TGTGCCAGCAGCTTTACTAGCGGGGGAATCCTATCGAATGAGCAGTTCTTC	CASSFTSGGILSNEQFF
once	17	TRBJ1-3	.	TRBV4-1	TGCGCCAGCAGCCAAGACCGGACCGACTACTCTGGAAACACCATATATTTT	CASSQDRTDYSGNTIYF
.	14	TRBJ1-6	.	TRBV24-1	TGTGCCACCAGTGGGGCAGGGGATGATTCACCCCTCCACTTT	CATSGAGDDSPLHF
few	16	TRBJ2-3	.	TRBV6-2/TRBV6-3	TGTGCCAGCAGTTACCCCGCGGGGAGGGGGAAAGATACGCAGTATTTT	CASSYPAGRGKDTQYF
.	13	TRBJ2-1	TRBD2	TRBV5-4	TGTGCCAGCAGCCCGGGACTAGCGCCAGAGCAGTTCTTC	CASSPGLAPEQFF
.	14	TRBJ1-2	.	TRBV11-2	TGTGCCAGCAGCTTAGGGGCCAGTAGCTATGGCTACACCTTC	CASSLGASSYGYTF
.	19	TRBJ2-3	TRBD2	TRBV5-1	TGCGCCAGCAGCCCGGGCCCTTGGACTAGCGGGTTAACCACAGATACGCAGTATTTT	CASSPGPWTSGLTTDTQYF
.	15	TRBJ1-1	.	TRBV27	TGTGCCAGCAGTTACAGAGGCGGATTGAACACTGAAGCTTTCTTT	CASSYRGGLNTEAFF
.	11	TRBJ2-3	.	TRBV7-3	TGTGCCAGCAGCTCCGCGGGTACGCAGTATTTT	CASSSAGTQYF
.	12	TRBJ1-1	.	TRBV28	TGTGCCAGCAGTTTCAGGACCACTGAAGCTTTCTTT	CASSFRTTEAFF
.	20	TRBJ2-3	TRBD2	TRBV6-1	TGTGCCAGCAGTGGGTATGGCAGATTCCTACCTAGCGGGGGATTAGATACGCAGTATTTT	CASSGYGRFLPSGGLDTQYF
.	11	TRBJ2-1	.	TRBV5-4	TGTGCCAGCAGCTCCGGGCCTCTGCAGTTCTTC	CASSSGPLQFF
.	15	TRBJ1-5	.	TRBV6-1	TGTGCCAGCAGTGAATCACCCGGCAGTCATCAGCCCCAGCATTTT	CASSESPGSHQPQHF
.	14	TRBJ1-4	TRBD1	TRBV5-6	TGTGCCAGCAGCTTGAACAGGGGGAATGAAAAACTGTTTTTT	CASSLNRGNEKLFF
few	12	TRBJ1-1	.	TRBV6-1	TGTGCCAGCAGTGACGACTTCGTTGAAGCTTTCTTT	CASSDDFVEAFF
.	14	TRBJ1-3	.	TRBV20-1	TGCAGTGCTAGTGGTGGCAGGGCGGGAAACACCATATATTTT	CSASGGRAGNTIYF
.	16	TRBJ1-3	TRBD1	TRBV7-8	TGTGCCAGCAGCTTTATGGACAGGGGGACTGGAAACACCATATATTTT	CASSFMDRGTGNTIYF
.	13	TRBJ1-4	.	TRBV29-1	TGCAGCGTTGTCGGATTGAGTAATGAAAAACTGTTTTTT	CSVVGLSNEKLFF
.	8	TRBJ1-1	.	TRBV12-3/TRBV12-4	TGTGCCACCGCTGAAGCTTTCTTT	CATAEAFF
once	15	TRBJ2-2	.	TRBV13	TGTGCCAGCAGCTTAGAGGTCAGATACACCGGGGAGCTGTTTTTT	CASSLEVRYTGELFF
.	13	TRBJ1-5	.	TRBV28	TGTGCCAGCATTCAGGGTCTTCATCAGCCCCAGCATTTT	CASIQGLHQPQHF
.	14	TRBJ2-3	.	TRBV10-1	TGCGCCAGCGCGGACAGTGCTAGCACAGATACGCAGTATTTT	CASADSASTDTQYF
.	11	TRBJ1-2	.	TRBV12-5	TGTGCTAGTGGACTTACAGGCGGCTACACCTTC	CASGLTGGYTF
.	12	TRBJ2-3	.	TRBV12-3/TRBV12-4	TGTGCCAGCAGTATCCAGGGGGGGACGCAGTATTTT	CASSIQGGTQYF
.	16	TRBJ2-2	.	TRBV18	TGTGCCAGCTCACCACAGGACAGCGCGAACACCGGGGAGCTGTTTTTT	CASSPQDSANTGELFF
.	15	TRBJ1-2	.	TRBV6-5	TGTGCCAGCAGTTACTCGATCAAGGCTAACTATGGCTACACCTTC	CASSYSIKANYGYTF
.	18	TRBJ1-1	TRBD1	TRBV3-1/TRBV3-2	TGTGCCAGCAGCAATCGTGGGACAGACTGTCCTATGAACACTGAAGCTTTCTTT	CASSNRGTDCPMNTEAFF
.	16	TRBJ2-2	.	TRBV5-5	TGTGCCAGCAGCTTGAAATTGGGCTTGAACACCGGGGAGCTGTTTTTT	CASSLKLGLNTGELFF
.	16	TRBJ1-2	.	TRBV6-1	TGTGCCAGCAGTGAAGCCCTCGGGGCGACAAACTATGGCTACACCTTC	CASSEALGATNYGYTF
once	16	TRBJ2-3	TRBD1	TRBV5-8	TGTGCCAGCAGCTTGGGACAGGGGGCTCGCACAGATACGCAGTATTTT	CASSLGQGARTDTQYF
.	15	TRBJ1-6	.	TRBV2	TGTGCCAGCAGTGACAGGTCCCGATATAATTCACCCCTCCACTTT	CASSDRSRYNSPLHF
.	14	TRBJ1-2	TRBD1	TRBV2	TGTGCCAGCAGTGAATCTGGACAGGGTAACGGCTACACCTTC	CASSESGQGNGYTF